Shown below are 17 T cell receptor beta chains from a single sample sequenced in a study of shared clonotypes between healthy human individuals. TCRdb's copy holds only in-frame clones and misses some; the assay was immunoSEQ multiplex PCR. The sample yields about 490,000 clones, less than 80% seen once. The specimen sequenced was PBMCs. All receptors come from a woman between 35 and 50 years old in good health. Some clones in this sample may be carry-over from other donors' samples.

Comments on this clone: In the same sample, other DNA sequences code for this CDR3. The gene calls are TRBV5-1 and TRBJ2-1; 8 bases fit TRBD2. Looked up from germline, CDR1 is SGHRS and CDR2 is YFSETQ. V was pared by 3 bases and J by 4 bases, with 6 bases of the junction left unmatched. The CDR3 has 15 amino acids. The CDR3 is CASSSSGTRYNEQFF. For the CDR3, the DNA is TGCGCCAGCAGCTCCTCCGGGACTAGATACAATGAGCAGTTCTTC.

This clone was picked up one time. The rearrangement links TRBV5-6 to TRBJ2-7; the D is unclear. V lost 1 base and J 2 bases, leaving 4 bases between the germline ends. This CDR3 region has 12 residues. The germline V gene has CDR1 SGHDT and CDR2 YYEEEE. Here the CDR3 reads CASSLRAYEQYF. In nucleotides, the CDR3 is TGTGCCAGCAGCTTGAGGGCCTACGAGCAGTACTTC.

This clone was observed a single time. This chain joins TRBV14 and TRBJ2-7; no clear D gene. The CDR3 length is 12 residues. V shed 1 base and J shed 7 bases, with 8 bases lying between them. Germline values: CDR1 SGHDN, CDR2 FVKESK. For the CDR3, the DNA is TGTGCCAGCAGCCAAGCTGTGCGAGAGCAGTACTTC. Amino acid sequence: CASSQAVREQYF.

This sequence joins TRBV5-1 and TRBJ1-3; no firm D call. Germline CDR1 reads SGHRS; CDR2 reads YFSETQ. V lost 0 bases to trimming and J lost 6 bases, with 7 bases between them. CDR3 length: 13 amino acids. The CDR3 nucleotides read TGCGCCAGCAGCTTGGGTCTGAAAAACACCATATATTTT. Its protein is CASSLGLKNTIYF.

The chain combines TRBV7-2 with TRBJ2-4, with TRBD1 matching 7 bases. Germline CDR1 reads SGHTA; CDR2 reads FQGNSA. Germline trimming cut 5 bases from V and 0 bases from J; bases unmatched to any gene: 7. The CDR3 is 16 residues long. CDR3 bases: TGTGCCAGCAGCCCTGACAGGGACCTAGCCAAAAACATTCAGTACTTC. Translated, it gives CASSPDRDLAKNIQYF.

The chain uses TRBV7-6 and TRBJ2-2; 12 bases map to TRBD2. Germline assignment: CDR1 SGHVS and CDR2 FNYEAQ. The V gene end was trimmed by 5 bases and the J gene end by 8 bases; junction bases not matched to a gene: 6. This CDR3 is 15 amino acids long. CDR3 sequence: CASSLTSGRKGELFF. The CDR3 nucleotides read TGTGCCAGCAGCCTGACTAGCGGGAGAAAAGGGGAGCTGTTTTTT.

The chain is built from TRBV10-1 and TRBJ2-3; the D is unclear. CDR1 and CDR2 (germline): WNHNN, SYGVQD (reference sequence). The CDR3 is made up of 14 amino acids. V gave up 6 bases and J gave up 0 bases, with 10 bases separating them. In nucleotides, the CDR3 is TGCGCCAGCAGCCGTTCTTATAGCACAGATACGCAGTATTTT. As protein: CASSRSYSTDTQYF.

This chain links TRBV15 with TRBJ1-2, with a possible D match to TRBD1 (6 bases). The CDR3 extends over 14 amino acids. V was clipped by 3 bases and J by 1 base, with 9 bases between them. Germline CDR1 and CDR2: LNHNV and YYDKDF (reference sequence). The CDR3 region is CATSRTGDNYGYTF. The CDR3 DNA reads as TGTGCCACCAGCAGGACAGGAGATAACTATGGCTACACCTTC.

The chain recombines TRBV28 with TRBJ2-2, with 7 bases matching TRBD1. The CDR3 consists of 17 residues. Germline V gene data show CDR1 as MDHEN and CDR2 as SYDVKM. The junction had 9 bases not matched to a gene; V was cut back by 5 bases and J by 0 bases. CDR3 bases: TGTGCCAGCAGTCACGGAAGAGGGACAGCGAACACCGGGGAGCTGTTTTTT. Translating gives CASSHGRGTANTGELFF.

The chain uses TRBV9 and TRBJ2-5; TRBD1 matches 7 bases. Unmatched junction bases numbered 4, after V lost 4 bases and J lost 1 base. The CDR3 is 14 residues long. From germline, CDR1 is SGDLS and CDR2 YYNGEE. For the CDR3, the DNA is TGTGCCAGCAGCTTAGGGACAGTCCAAGAGACCCAGTACTTC. This codes for CASSLGTVQETQYF. Based on the CDR3 plus reference TRBV9 and TRBJ2-5, the full variable domain is DSGVTQTPKHLITATGQRVTLRCSPRSGDLSVYWYQQSLDQGLQFLIQYYNGEERAKGNILERFSAQQFPDLHSELNLSSLELGDSALYFCASSLGTVQETQYFGPGTRLLVL.

In its sample, this clone was seen a few times. The chain is built from TRBV30 and TRBJ2-1, with D perhaps matching TRBD1 or TRBD2 (6 bases each). Trimming removed 3 bases from V and 3 bases from J, with 12 bases in between. Germline CDR1 GTSNPN, CDR2 SVGIG (reference sequence). The CDR3 is made up of 14 amino acids. The CDR3 bases are TGTGCCTGGAGACGGGGGCTTGGCTACAATGAGCAGTTCTTC. It encodes CAWRRGLGYNEQFF.

The V call is TRBV27, the J call TRBJ2-7; no reliable D call. Germline assignment: CDR1 MNHEY and CDR2 SMNVEV (reference sequence). The CDR3 has 11 residues. The V gene lost 7 bases and the J gene lost 7 bases, with 11 bases spanning the gap. The CDR3 here is CASIHLKEQYF. The DNA for the CDR3 is TGTGCCAGCATCCACCTTAAGGAGCAGTACTTC.

The J gene is TRBJ2-5, the V gene TRBV10-1; 8 positions match TRBD2. Germline CDR1 reads WNHNN; CDR2 reads SYGVQD (reference sequence). With 6 bases clipped from V and 3 bases from J, the junction kept 3 bases outside the gene matches. The CDR3 runs to 13 residues. The CDR3 reads CASRRREEETQYF. CDR3 sequence (DNA): TGCGCCAGCAGACGGCGGGAGGAAGAGACCCAGTACTTC.

This sequence joins TRBV11-2 and TRBJ2-2, with D possibly called TRBD1 or TRBD2 (5 bases each). V shed 4 bases and J shed 7 bases, with 16 bases lying between them. CDR3 size: 15 residues. The germline V gene encodes CDR1 SGHAT and CDR2 FQNNGV. This CDR3 reads CASSSYTRGSGELFF. Here the CDR3 DNA reads TGTGCCAGCAGCTCATATACTAGGGGTAGCGGGGAGCTGTTTTTT.

This clone has only a few counts. The V call is TRBV5-4, the J call TRBJ2-5, with 7 positions matching TRBD1. Germline-derived CDR1 and CDR2 are SGHNT and YYREEE (reference sequence). The CDR3 consists of 14 residues. The V gene end was trimmed by 4 bases and the J gene end by 1 base; junction bases not matched to a gene: 4. In DNA form, the CDR3 reads TGTGCCAGCAGCCAGGGACAGATCCAAGAGACCCAGTACTTC. Amino acid sequence: CASSQGQIQETQYF.

In its sample, this clone was seen a few times. V gene TRBV4-2 combines with J gene TRBJ2-1, with TRBD2 matching 7 bases. Germline CDR1 is LGHNA and CDR2 is YNFKEQ. V dropped 4 bases and J dropped 8; count of bases not matched to a gene: 11. CDR3 length equals 15 residues. CDR3 coding DNA: TGTGCCAGCAGCCCTGGACTAGATATTGTCGATGAGCAGTTCTTC. Translation: CASSPGLDIVDEQFF.

There are a few counts of this clone. The chain is built from TRBV28 and TRBJ1-2; 10 bases map to TRBD1. CDR1 and CDR2 from the germline V gene are MDHEN and SYDVKM. The CDR3 is made up of 15 amino acids. V dropped 8 bases and J dropped 4; count of bases not matched to a gene: 10. Here the CDR3 DNA reads TGTGCCAGCCTCCCTGGCGGGACAGGGGCCTATGGCTACACCTTC. Translation gives CASLPGGTGAYGYTF.